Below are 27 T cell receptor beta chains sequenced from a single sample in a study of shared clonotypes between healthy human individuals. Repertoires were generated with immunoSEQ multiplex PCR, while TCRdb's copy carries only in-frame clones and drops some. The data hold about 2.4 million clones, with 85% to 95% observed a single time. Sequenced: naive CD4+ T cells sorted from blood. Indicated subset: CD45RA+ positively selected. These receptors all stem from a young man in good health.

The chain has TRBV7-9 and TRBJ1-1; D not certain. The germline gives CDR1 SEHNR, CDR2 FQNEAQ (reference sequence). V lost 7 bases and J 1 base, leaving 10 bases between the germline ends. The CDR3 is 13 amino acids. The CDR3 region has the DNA TGTGCCAGCACCCCAGAGAGGAACACTGAAGCTTTCTTT. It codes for CASTPERNTEAFF. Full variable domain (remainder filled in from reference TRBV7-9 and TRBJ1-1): DTGVSQNPRHKITKRGQNVTFRCDPISEHNRLYWYRQTLGQGPEFLTYFQNEAQLEKSRLLSDRFSAERPKGSFSTLEIQRTEQGDSAMYLCASTPERNTEAFFGQGTRLTVV.

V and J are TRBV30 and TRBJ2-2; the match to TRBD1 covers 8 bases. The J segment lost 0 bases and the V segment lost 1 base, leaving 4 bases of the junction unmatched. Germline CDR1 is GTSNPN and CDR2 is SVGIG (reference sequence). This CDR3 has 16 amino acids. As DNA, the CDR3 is TGTGCCTGGAGTGGGACAGGGTCAACGAACACCGGGGAGCTGTTTTTT. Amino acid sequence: CAWSGTGSTNTGELFF.

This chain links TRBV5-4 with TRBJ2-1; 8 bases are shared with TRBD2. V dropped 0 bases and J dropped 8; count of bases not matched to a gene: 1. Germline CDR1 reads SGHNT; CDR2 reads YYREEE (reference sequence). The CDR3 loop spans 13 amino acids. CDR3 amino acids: CASSLGAGDEQFF. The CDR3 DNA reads TGTGCCAGCAGCTTGGGAGCGGGGGATGAGCAGTTCTTC. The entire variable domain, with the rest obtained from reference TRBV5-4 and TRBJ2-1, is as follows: ETGVTQSPTHLIKTRGQQVTLRCSSQSGHNTVSWYQQALGQGPQFIFQYYREEENGRGNFPPRFSGLQFPNYSSELNVNALELDDSALYLCASSLGAGDEQFFGPGTRLTVL.

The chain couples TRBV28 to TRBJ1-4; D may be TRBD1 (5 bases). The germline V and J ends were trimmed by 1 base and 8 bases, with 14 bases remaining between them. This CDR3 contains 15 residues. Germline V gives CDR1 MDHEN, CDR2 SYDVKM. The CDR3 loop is CASSLSDRRGEKLFF. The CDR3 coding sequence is TGTGCCAGCAGTTTATCAGACCGGCGGGGGGAAAAACTGTTTTTT.

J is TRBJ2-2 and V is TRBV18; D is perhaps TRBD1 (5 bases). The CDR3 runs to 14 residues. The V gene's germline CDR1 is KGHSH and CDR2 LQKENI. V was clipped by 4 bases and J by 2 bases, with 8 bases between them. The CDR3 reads CASSLQDNTGELFF. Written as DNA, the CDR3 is TGTGCCAGCTCACTACAGGATAACACCGGGGAGCTGTTTTTT. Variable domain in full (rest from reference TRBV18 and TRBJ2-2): NAGVMQNPRHLVRRRGQEARLRCSPMKGHSHVYWYRQLPEEGLKFMVYLQKENIIDESGMPKERFSAEFPKEGPSILRIQQVVRGDSAAYFCASSLQDNTGELFFGEGSRLTVL.

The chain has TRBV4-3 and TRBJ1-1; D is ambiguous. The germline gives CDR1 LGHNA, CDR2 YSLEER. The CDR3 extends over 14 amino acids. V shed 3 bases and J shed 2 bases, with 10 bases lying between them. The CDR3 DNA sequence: TGCGCCAGCAGCCAGACGGTTGTTAACACTGAAGCTTTCTTT. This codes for CASSQTVVNTEAFF.

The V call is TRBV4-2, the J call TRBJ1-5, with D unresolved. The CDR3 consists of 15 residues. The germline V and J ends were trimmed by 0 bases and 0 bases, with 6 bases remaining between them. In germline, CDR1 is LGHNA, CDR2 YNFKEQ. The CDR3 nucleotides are TGTGCCAGCAGCCAAGATTACGGTAGCAATCAGCCCCAGCATTTT. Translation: CASSQDYGSNQPQHF.

CDR3: CASSPSIPGSGGETQYF. DNA of the CDR3: TGTGCCAGCTCACCATCGATACCAGGGTCCGGCGGGGAGACCCAGTACTTC. The gene calls are TRBV18 and TRBJ2-5; D is perhaps TRBD1 or TRBD2 (5 bases each). This CDR3 contains 17 residues. Germline CDR1 is KGHSH and CDR2 is LQKENI. V was shortened by 2 bases and J by 5 bases, with 21 bases between the two germline ends.

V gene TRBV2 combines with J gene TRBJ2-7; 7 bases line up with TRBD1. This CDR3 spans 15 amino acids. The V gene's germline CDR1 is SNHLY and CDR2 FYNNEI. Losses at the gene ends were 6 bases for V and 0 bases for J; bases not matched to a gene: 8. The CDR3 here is CASSTRDSLSYEQYF. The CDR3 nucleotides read TGTGCCAGCAGCACCCGGGACAGCCTCTCCTACGAGCAGTACTTC.

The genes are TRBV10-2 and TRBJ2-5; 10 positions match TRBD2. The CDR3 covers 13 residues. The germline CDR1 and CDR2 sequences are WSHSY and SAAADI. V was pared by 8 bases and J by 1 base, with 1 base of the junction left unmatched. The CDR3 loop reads CASQRGGQETQYF. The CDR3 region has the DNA TGCGCCAGCCAGCGGGGGGGCCAAGAGACCCAGTACTTC.

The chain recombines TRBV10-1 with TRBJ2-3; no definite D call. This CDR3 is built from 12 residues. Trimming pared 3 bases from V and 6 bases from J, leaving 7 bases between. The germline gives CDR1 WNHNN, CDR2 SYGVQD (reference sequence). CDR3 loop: CASSDSRDTQYF. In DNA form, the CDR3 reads TGCGCCAGCAGTGATTCGCGGGATACGCAGTATTTT.

The chain's CDR3 is CAIWEDRHDQPQHF. The CDR3 coding sequence is TGTGCCATCTGGGAGGACAGGCATGATCAGCCCCAGCATTTT. The chain has TRBV6-6 and TRBJ1-5; TRBD1 matches at 7 bases. The CDR3 has 14 residues. V lost 10 bases to trimming and J lost 5 bases; unmatched junction nucleotides: 11. Germline assignment: CDR1 MNHNY and CDR2 SVGAGI (reference sequence).

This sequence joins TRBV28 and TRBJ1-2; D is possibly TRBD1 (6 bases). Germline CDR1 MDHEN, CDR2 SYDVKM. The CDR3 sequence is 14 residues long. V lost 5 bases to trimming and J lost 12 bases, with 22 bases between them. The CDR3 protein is CASSLLGGGRDDTF. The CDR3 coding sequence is TGTGCCAGCAGTCTACTAGGGGGGGGAAGAGACGACACCTTC.

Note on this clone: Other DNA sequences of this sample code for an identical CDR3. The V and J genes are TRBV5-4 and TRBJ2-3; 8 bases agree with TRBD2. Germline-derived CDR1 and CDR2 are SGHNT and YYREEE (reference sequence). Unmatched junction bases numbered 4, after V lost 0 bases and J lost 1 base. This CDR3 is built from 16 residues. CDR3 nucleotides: TGTGCCAGCAGCTTGGCTGCGGGGGGCCGCACAGATACGCAGTATTTT. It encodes CASSLAAGGRTDTQYF.

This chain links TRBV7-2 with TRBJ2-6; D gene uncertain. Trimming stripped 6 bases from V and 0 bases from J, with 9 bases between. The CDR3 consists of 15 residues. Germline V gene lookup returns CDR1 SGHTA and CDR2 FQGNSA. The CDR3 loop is CASREGTSGANVLTF. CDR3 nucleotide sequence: TGTGCCAGCAGGGAAGGTACCTCTGGGGCCAACGTCCTGACTTTC.

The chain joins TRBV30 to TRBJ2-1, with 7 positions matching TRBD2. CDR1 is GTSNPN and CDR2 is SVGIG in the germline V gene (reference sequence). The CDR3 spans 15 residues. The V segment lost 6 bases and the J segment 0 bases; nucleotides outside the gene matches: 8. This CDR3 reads CACHSGSSSYNEQFF. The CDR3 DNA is TGTGCCTGTCATAGCGGGTCGAGCTCCTACAATGAGCAGTTCTTC.

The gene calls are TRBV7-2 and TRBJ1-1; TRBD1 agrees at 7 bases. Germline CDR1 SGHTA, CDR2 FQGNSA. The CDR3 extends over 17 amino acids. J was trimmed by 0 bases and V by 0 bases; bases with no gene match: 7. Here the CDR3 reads CASSLAPGGSMNTEAFF. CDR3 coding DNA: TGTGCCAGCAGCTTAGCTCCAGGGGGGTCCATGAACACTGAAGCTTTCTTT.

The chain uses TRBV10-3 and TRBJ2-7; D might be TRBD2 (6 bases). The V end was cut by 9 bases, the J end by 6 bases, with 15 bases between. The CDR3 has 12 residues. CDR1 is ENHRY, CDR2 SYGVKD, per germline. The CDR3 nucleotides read TGTGCCATGGGGACCCGGGGACTCGAGCAGTACTTC. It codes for CAMGTRGLEQYF.

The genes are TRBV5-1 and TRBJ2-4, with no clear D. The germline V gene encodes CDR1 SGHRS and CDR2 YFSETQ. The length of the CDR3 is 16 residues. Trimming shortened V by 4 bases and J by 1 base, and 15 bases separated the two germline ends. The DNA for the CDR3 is TGCGCCAGCAGCCCGTGGTCCGGAGAGGCCAAAAACATTCAGTACTTC. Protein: CASSPWSGEAKNIQYF.

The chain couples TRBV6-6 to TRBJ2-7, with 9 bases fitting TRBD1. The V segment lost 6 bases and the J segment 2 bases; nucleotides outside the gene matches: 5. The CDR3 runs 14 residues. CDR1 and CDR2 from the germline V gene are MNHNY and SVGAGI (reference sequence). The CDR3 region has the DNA TGTGCCAGCAGGTACGGACAGGGGACCTACGAGCAGTACTTC. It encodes CASRYGQGTYEQYF.

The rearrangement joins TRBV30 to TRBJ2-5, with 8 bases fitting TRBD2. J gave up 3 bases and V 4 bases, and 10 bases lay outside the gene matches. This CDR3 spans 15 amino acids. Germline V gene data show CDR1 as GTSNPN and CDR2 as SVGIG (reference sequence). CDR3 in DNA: TGTGCCTGGACCATCGGCACAGCGGGGGAAGAGACCCAGTACTTC. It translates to CAWTIGTAGEETQYF.

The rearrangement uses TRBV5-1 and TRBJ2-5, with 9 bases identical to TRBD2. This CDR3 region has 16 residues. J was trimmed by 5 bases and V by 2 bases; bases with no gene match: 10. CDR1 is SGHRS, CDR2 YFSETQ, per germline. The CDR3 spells CASSFGLAGVGETQYF. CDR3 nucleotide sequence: TGCGCCAGCAGCTTCGGTTTAGCGGGGGTCGGGGAGACCCAGTACTTC. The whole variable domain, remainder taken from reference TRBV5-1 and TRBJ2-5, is KAGVTQTPRYLIKTRGQQVTLSCSPISGHRSVSWYQQTPGQGLQFLFEYFSETQRNKGNFPGRFSGRQFSNSRSEMNVSTLELGDSALYLCASSFGLAGVGETQYFGPGTRLLVL.

The CDR3 region is CASSAPGQGTDTQYF. The CDR3 DNA is TGTGCCAGCAGTGCTCCGGGACAGGGCACAGATACGCAGTATTTT. This chain uses TRBV25-1 with TRBJ2-3; 8 nucleotides align to TRBD1. Trimming took 4 bases from V and 1 from J; bases not matched to a gene: 4. The germline V gene encodes CDR1 MGHDK and CDR2 SYGVNS. The CDR3 contains 15 residues.

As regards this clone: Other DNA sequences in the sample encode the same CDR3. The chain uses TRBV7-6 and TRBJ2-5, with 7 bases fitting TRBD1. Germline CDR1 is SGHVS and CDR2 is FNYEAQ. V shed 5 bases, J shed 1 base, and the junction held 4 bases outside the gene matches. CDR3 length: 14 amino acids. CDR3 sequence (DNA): TGTGCCAGCAGCCGAGACAGGGTCCAAGAGACCCAGTACTTC. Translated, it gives CASSRDRVQETQYF. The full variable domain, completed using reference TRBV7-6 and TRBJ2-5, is GAGVSQSPRYKVTKRGQDVALRCDPISGHVSLYWYRQALGQGPEFLTYFNYEAQQDKSGLPNDRFSAERPEGSISTLTIQRTEQRDSAMYRCASSRDRVQETQYFGPGTRLLVL.

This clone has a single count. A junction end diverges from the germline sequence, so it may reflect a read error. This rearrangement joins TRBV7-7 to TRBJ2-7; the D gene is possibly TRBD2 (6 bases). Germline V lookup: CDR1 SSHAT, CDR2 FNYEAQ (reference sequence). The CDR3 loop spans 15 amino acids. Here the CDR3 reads CASSLVPGEAYEQYF. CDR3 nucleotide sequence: TGTGCTAGCAGCTTAGTCCCGGGAGAGGCTTACGAGCAGTACTTC.

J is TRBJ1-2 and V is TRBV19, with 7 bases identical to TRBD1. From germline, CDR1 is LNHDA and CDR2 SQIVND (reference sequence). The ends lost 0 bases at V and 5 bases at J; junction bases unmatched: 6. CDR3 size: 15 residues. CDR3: CASSIDRTGSYGYTF. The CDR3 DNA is TGTGCCAGTAGTATAGACAGGACAGGATCTTATGGCTACACCTTC.

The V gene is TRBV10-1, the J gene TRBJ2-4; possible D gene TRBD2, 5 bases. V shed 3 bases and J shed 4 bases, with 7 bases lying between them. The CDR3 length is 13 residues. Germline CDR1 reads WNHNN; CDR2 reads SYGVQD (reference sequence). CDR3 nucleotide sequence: TGCGCCAGCAGTGACCCGGGGAAAAACATTCAGTACTTC. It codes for CASSDPGKNIQYF.